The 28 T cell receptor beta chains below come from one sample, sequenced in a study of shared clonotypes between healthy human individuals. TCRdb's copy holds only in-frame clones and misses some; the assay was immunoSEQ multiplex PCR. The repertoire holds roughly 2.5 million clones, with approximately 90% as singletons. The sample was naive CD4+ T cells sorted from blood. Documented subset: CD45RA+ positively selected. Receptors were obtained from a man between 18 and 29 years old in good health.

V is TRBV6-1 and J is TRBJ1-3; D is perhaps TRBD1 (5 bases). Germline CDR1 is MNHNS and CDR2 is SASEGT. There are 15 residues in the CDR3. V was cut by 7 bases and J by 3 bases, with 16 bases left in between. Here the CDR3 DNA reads TGTGCCAGCACCACAGGAGAAATAGGTGGAAACACCATATATTTT. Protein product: CASTTGEIGGNTIYF.

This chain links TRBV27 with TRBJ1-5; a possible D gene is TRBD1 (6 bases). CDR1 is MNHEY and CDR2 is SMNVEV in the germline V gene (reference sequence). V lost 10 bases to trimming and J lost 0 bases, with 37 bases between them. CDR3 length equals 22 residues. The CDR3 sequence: CANTQPRGASLAFRYSNQPQHF. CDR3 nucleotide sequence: TGTGCCAACACCCAACCGAGGGGGGCGTCGTTGGCATTCCGTTATAGCAATCAGCCCCAGCATTTT.

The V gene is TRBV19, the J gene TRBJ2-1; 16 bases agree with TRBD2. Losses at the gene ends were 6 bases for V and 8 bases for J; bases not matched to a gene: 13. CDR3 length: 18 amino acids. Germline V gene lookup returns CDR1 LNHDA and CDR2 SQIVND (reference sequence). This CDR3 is CASSRGLGLAGGEDEQFF. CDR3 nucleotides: TGTGCCAGTAGCCGTGGTTTGGGACTAGCGGGAGGGGAGGATGAGCAGTTCTTC.

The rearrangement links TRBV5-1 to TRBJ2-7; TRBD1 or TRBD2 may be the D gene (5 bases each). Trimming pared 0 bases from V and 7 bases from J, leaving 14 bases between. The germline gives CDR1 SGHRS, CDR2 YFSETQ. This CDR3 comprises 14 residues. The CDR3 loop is CASSLAFGTGEQYF. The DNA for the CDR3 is TGCGCCAGCAGCTTGGCTTTTGGGACGGGGGAGCAGTACTTC.

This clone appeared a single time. The CDR3 DNA is TGTGCCAGCAGCATGGGCGGCACAGATACGCAGTATTTT. This sequence encodes CASSMGGTDTQYF. V gene TRBV5-4 combines with J gene TRBJ2-3; D is uncertain. Germline CDR1 is SGHNT and CDR2 is YYREEE (reference sequence). The CDR3 has 13 residues. V was trimmed by 4 bases and J by 1 base, leaving 7 bases between them.

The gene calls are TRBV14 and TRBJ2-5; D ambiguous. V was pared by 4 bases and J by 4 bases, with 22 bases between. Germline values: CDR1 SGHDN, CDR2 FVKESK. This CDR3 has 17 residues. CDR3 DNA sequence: TGTGCCAGCAGCCTCTACCTCACGGCCATAGGAGCAGAGACCCAGTACTTC. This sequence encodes CASSLYLTAIGAETQYF.

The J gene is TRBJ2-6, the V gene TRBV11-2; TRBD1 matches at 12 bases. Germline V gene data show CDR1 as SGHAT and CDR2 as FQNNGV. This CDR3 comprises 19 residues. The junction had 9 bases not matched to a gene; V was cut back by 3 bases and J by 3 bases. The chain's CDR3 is CASSFTTGTGGYGANVLTF. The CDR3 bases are TGTGCCAGCAGCTTCACAACCGGGACAGGGGGCTATGGGGCCAACGTCCTGACTTTC.

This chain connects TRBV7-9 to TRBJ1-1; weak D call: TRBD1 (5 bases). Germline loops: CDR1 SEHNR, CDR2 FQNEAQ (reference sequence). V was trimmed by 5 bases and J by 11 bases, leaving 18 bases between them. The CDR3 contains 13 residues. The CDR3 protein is CASSTAGVGVAFF. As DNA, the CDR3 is TGTGCCAGCAGCACCGCGGGGGTTGGGGTGGCTTTCTTT.

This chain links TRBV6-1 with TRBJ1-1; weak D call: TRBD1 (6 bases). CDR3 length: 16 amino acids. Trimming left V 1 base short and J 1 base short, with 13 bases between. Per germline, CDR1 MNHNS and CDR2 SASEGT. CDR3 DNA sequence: TGTGCCAGCAGTGAAGGATGGGGGGGCTCGAACACTGAAGCTTTCTTT. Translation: CASSEGWGGSNTEAFF.

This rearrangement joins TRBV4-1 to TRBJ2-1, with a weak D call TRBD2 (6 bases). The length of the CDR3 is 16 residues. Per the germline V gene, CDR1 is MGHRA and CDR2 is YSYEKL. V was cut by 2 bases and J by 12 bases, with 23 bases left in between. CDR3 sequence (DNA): TGCGCCAGCAGCCAAAAAGGCGAGGGACCCAAGGGAGGGCAGTTCTTC. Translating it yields CASSQKGEGPKGGQFF.

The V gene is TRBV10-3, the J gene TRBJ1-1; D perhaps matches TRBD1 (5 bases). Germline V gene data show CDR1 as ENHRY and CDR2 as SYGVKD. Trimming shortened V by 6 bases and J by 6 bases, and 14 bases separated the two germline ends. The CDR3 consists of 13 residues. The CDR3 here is CAIRGTPGSEAFF. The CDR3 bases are TGTGCCATCAGGGGAACCCCAGGGTCTGAAGCTTTCTTT.

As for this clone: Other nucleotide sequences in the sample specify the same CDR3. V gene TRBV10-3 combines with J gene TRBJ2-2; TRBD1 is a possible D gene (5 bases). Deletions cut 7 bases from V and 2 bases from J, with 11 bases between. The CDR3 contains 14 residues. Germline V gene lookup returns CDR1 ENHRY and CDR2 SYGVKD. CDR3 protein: CAITGQGNTGELFF. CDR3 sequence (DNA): TGTGCCATCACCGGGCAGGGAAACACCGGGGAGCTGTTTTTT.

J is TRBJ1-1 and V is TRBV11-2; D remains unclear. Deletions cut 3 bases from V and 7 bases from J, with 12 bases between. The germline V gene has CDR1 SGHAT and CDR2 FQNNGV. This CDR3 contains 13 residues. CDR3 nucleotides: TGTGCCAGCAGCTTCCTTTTAGGCCATGAAGCTTTCTTT. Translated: CASSFLLGHEAFF.

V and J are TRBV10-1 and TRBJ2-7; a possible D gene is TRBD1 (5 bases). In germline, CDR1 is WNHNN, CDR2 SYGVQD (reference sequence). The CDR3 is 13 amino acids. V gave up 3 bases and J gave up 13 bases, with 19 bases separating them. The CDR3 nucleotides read TGCGCCAGCAGTGAAGAGACTCCCCAGGGCAACTACTTC. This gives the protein CASSEETPQGNYF.

CDR3 sequence: CASSLGLDNSPLHF. The CDR3 region has the DNA TGTGCCAGCAGCTTAGGATTGGATAATTCACCCCTCCACTTT. This chain joins TRBV11-2 and TRBJ1-6; D remains ambiguous. Germline V lookup: CDR1 SGHAT, CDR2 FQNNGV. The germline V and J ends were trimmed by 1 base and 5 bases, with 6 bases remaining between them. CDR3 length: 14 amino acids.

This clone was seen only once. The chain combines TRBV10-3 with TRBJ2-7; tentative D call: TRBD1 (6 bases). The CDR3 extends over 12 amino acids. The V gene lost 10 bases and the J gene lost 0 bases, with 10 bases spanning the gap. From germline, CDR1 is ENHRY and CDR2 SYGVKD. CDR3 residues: CATLDSSYEQYF. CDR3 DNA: TGTGCCACCCTGGACAGCTCCTACGAGCAGTACTTC.

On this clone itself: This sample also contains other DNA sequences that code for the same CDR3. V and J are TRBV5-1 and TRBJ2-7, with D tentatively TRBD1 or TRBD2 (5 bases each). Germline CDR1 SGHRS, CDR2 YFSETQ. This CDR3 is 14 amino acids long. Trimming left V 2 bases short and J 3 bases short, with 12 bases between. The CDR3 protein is CASSFLPGSYEQYF. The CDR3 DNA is TGCGCCAGCAGCTTCCTCCCAGGGAGCTACGAGCAGTACTTC.

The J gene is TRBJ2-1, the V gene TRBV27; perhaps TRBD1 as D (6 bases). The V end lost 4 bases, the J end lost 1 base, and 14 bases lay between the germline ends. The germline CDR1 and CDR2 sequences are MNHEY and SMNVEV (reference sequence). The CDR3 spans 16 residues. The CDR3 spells CASSSAGDPSYNEQFF. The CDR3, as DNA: TGTGCCAGCAGTTCCGCAGGGGATCCGTCCTACAATGAGCAGTTCTTC.

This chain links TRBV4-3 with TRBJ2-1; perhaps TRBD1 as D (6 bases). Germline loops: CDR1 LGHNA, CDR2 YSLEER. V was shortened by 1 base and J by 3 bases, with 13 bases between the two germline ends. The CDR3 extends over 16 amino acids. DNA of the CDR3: TGCGCCAGCAGCCAAGGTCCAACAGGGAACTACAATGAGCAGTTCTTC. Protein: CASSQGPTGNYNEQFF.

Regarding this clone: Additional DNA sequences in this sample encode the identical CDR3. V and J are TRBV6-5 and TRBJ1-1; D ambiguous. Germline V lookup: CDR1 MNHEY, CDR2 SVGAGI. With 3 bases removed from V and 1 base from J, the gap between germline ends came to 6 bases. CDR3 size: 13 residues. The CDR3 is CASSYGPNTEAFF. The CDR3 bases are TGTGCCAGCAGTTATGGTCCGAACACTGAAGCTTTCTTT.

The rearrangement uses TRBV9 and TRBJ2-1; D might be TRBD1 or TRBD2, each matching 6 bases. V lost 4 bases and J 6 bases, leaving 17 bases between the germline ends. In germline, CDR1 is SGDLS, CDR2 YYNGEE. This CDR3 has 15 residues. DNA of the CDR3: TGTGCCAGCAGCCCAGGAGGGGGGACGGGCAATGAGCAGTTCTTC. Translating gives CASSPGGGTGNEQFF.

CDR3 residues: CASSFPGTGAYEQYF. The CDR3 DNA reads TGTGCCAGCAGCTTTCCCGGGACAGGGGCTTACGAGCAGTACTTC. This chain links TRBV7-2 with TRBJ2-7; 10 bases are a match to TRBD1. V trimming: 3 bases; J trimming: 4 bases; junction bases outside the gene matches: 6. This CDR3 region has 15 residues. Per the germline V gene, CDR1 is SGHTA and CDR2 is FQGNSA.

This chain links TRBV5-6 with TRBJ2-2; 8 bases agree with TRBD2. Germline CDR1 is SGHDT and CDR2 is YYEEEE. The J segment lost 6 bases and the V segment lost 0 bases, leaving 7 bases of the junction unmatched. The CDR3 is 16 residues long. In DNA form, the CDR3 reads TGTGCCAGCAGCTTGGTGACTAGCGTAAATTCCGGGGAGCTGTTTTTT. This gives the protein CASSLVTSVNSGELFF.

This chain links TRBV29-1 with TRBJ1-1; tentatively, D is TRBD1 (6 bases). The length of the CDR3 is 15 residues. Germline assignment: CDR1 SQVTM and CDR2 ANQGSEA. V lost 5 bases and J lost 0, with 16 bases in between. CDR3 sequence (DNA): TGCAGCGTTCTGGGCCGGGACACCATGAACACTGAAGCTTTCTTT. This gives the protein CSVLGRDTMNTEAFF.

The CDR3 sequence is CAILRLRDKSSYEQYF. In DNA form, the CDR3 reads TGTGCCATTCTCAGACTTCGGGACAAGAGCTCCTACGAGCAGTACTTC. The chain employs TRBV19 and TRBJ2-7; TRBD1 is a possible D gene (6 bases). V lost 10 bases, J lost 0 bases, and 22 bases lay in between. CDR1 is LNHDA, CDR2 SQIVND, per germline (reference sequence). The CDR3 totals 16 residues.

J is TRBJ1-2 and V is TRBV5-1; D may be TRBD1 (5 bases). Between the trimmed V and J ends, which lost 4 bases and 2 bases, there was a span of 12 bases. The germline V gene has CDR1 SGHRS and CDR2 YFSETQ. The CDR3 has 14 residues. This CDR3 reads CASSQGGGNYGYTF. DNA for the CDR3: TGCGCCAGCAGCCAAGGCGGGGGAAACTATGGCTACACCTTC.

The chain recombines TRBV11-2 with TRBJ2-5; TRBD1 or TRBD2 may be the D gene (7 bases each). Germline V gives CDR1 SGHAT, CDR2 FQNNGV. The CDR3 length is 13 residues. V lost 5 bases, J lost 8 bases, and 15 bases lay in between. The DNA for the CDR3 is TGTGCCAGCAGCCCACAGGGGAGGGTAACCCAGTACTTC. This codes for CASSPQGRVTQYF.

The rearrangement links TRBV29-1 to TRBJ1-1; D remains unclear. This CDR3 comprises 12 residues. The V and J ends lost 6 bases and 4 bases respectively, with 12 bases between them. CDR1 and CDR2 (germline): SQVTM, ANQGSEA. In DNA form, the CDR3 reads TGCAGCGTCAAGGGAAGCAGCACTGAAGCTTTCTTT. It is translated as CSVKGSSTEAFF.